This TCR beta chain was found in a study of Tregs in tolerant kidney transplant recipients. Generated by immunoSEQ multiplex PCR, the TCRdb table keeps only in-frame clones and is missing some. This table has about 120,000 clones, around 94% appearing once. CD4+CD25+CD127- Tregs, CD4+CD25- non-Tregs, CD4 and CD8 cells were sorted. The trim removed 4 bases at V and 1 base at J, leaving 7 bases unmatched. This CDR3 spans 16 amino acids. Germline CDR1 SGHNT, CDR2 YYREEE (reference sequence). This rearrangement joins TRBV5-4 to TRBJ2-2; 7 bases line up with TRBD2. The receptor's source is a human donor in good health. What was sequenced was CD4+ T cells from blood. The CDR3: CASSTPASGNTGELFF. DNA of the CDR3: TGTGCCAGCAGCACCCCGGCTAGCGGGAACACCGGGGAGCTGTTTTTT.